These 12 T cell receptor beta chains originate from one sample sequenced in a study of post-analysis software for immune sequencing data (dated by TCRdb to the mid-2010s). Broader findings and caveats from the paper: Patients showed significantly higher frequencies than controls for a handful of TRBV segments, among them TRBV5-6, TRBV5-1 and TRBV20-1.

These TCRs are of unknown antigen specificity. Library generation was performed with PCR. The instrument was an Illumina HiSeq 2500. To reduce PCR and sequencing biases, unique molecular identifiers were incorporated into the TCR beta cDNA libraries. TCRdb reprocessed the public reads (quality trimming at Q25 with fastp, clone calling with MiXCR) and kept in-frame beta chains. A single entry per CDR3 protein holds the most common genes and DNA from its merged rows. This sample holds about 820,000 distinct CDR3 sequences; roughly 50% were observed only once. The ten largest clonotypes hold 4.6% of the sample. The material sequenced was blood. Receptors were obtained from a girl under 18 with multiple sclerosis.

This chain connects TRBV29-1 to TRBJ2-1, with TRBD2 matching 10 bases. With 6 bases clipped from V and 3 bases from J, the junction kept 8 bases outside the gene matches. There are 15 residues in the CDR3. CDR1 is SQVTM and CDR2 is ANQGSEA in the germline V gene. The DNA of the CDR3 is TGCAGCGTATCAGTTAGGACTAGCGGCTACAATGAGCAGTTCTTC. As protein: CSVSVRTSGYNEQFF.

The gene calls are TRBV7-2 and TRBJ2-7; TRBD1 agrees at 7 bases. Germline assignment: CDR1 SGHTA and CDR2 FQGNSA. After removal of 5 bases from V and 3 bases from J, the junction contained 7 bases not matched to a gene. The CDR3 is made up of 14 amino acids. This CDR3 is CASSRTGLNYEQYF. In DNA, the CDR3 is TGTGCCAGCAGCCGGACAGGCCTAAACTACGAGCAGTACTTC. The full variable domain, its missing parts supplied by reference TRBV7-2 and TRBJ2-7, is GAGVSQSPSNKVTEKGKDVELRCDPISGHTALYWYRQSLGQGLEFLIYFQGNSAPDKSGLPSDRFSAERTGGSVSTLTIQRTQQEDSAVYLCASSRTGLNYEQYFGPGTRLTVT.

The chain links TRBV5-1 to TRBJ2-2, with 7 bases lining up with TRBD1. The CDR3 covers 15 residues. Germline CDR1 is SGHRS and CDR2 is YFSETQ. J lost 13 bases, V lost 2 bases, and 14 bases had no gene match. CDR3 region: CASSFTGVNPDGLFF. The CDR3 DNA reads TGCGCCAGCAGCTTTACAGGGGTCAACCCGGATGGGCTGTTTTTT. Using reference TRBV5-1 and TRBJ2-2 for the parts outside the CDR3, the full variable domain is KAGVTQTPRYLIKTRGQQVTLSCSPISGHRSVSWYQQTPGQGLQFLFEYFSETQRNKGNFPGRFSGRQFSNSRSEMNVSTLELGDSALYLCASSFTGVNPDGLFFGEGSRLTVL.

The V gene is TRBV7-2, the J gene TRBJ1-1; D perhaps matches TRBD1 (5 bases). The CDR3 runs 15 residues. Trimming removed 8 bases from V and 2 bases from J, with 18 bases in between. Germline V lookup: CDR1 SGHTA, CDR2 FQGNSA. CDR3 bases: TGTGCCAGCTCCGGGACCCAGGCAACAAACACTGAAGCTTTCTTT. Protein sequence: CASSGTQATNTEAFF.

This clonotype is a singleton in its sample. This sequence joins TRBV7-9 and TRBJ2-5, with 9 bases aligning to TRBD1. With 4 bases clipped from V and 5 bases from J, the junction kept 17 bases outside the gene matches. The V gene's germline CDR1 is SEHNR and CDR2 FQNEAQ (reference sequence). The CDR3 loop spans 18 amino acids. This CDR3 is CASSSLGGQGHIGETQYF. As DNA, the CDR3 is TGTGCCAGCAGCTCGCTCGGGGGACAGGGACACATCGGGGAGACCCAGTACTTC. Full variable domain (rest looked up from reference TRBV7-9 and TRBJ2-5): DTGVSQNPRHKITKRGQNVTFRCDPISEHNRLYWYRQTLGQGPEFLTYFQNEAQLEKSRLLSDRFSAERPKGSFSTLEIQRTEQGDSAMYLCASSSLGGQGHIGETQYFGPGTRLLVL.

V gene TRBV3-1 combines with J gene TRBJ2-7; 15 nucleotides agree with TRBD2. The closer fit of TRBJ2-4 to the DNA end suggests the J call may be wrong. The germline gives CDR1 LGHDT, CDR2 YNNKEL (reference sequence). This CDR3 comprises 19 residues. CDR3 region: CASSLGTSGGIGNKNIQYF. CDR3 DNA: TGTGCCAGCAGCCTCGGGACTAGCGGGGGGATAGGAAACAAAAACATTCAGTACTTC.

The CDR3 protein is CASAPRGHGGYTF. CDR3 coding DNA: TGTGCCAGCGCCCCGCGGGGGCACGGGGGCTACACCTTC. This chain uses TRBV3-1 with TRBJ1-2; weak D call: TRBD1 (6 bases). V was trimmed by 8 bases and J by 8 bases, leaving 18 bases between them. The CDR3 sequence is 13 residues long. Germline CDR1 reads LGHDT; CDR2 reads YNNKEL (reference sequence).

The chain links TRBV27 to TRBJ2-7; D remains ambiguous. CDR3 length: 15 amino acids. Trimming shortened V by 0 bases and J by 2 bases, and 11 bases separated the two germline ends. From germline, CDR1 is MNHEY and CDR2 SMNVEV (reference sequence). CDR3 sequence (DNA): TGTGCCAGCAGTTTATCTGAAAGGAGAACCTACGAGCAGTACTTC. Translation gives CASSLSERRTYEQYF.

The chain carries TRBV11-2 and TRBJ2-2, with TRBD1 as a possible D gene (6 bases). The germline V and J ends were trimmed by 4 bases and 2 bases, with 8 bases remaining between them. In germline, CDR1 is SGHAT, CDR2 FQNNGV. The CDR3 consists of 14 residues. This CDR3 is CASSSGTNTGELFF. Written as DNA, the CDR3 is TGTGCCAGCAGCTCCGGGACAAACACCGGGGAGCTGTTTTTT. The whole variable domain, filled in from reference TRBV11-2 and TRBJ2-2, reads EAGVAQSPRYKIIEKRQSVAFWCNPISGHATLYWYQQILGQGPKLLIQFQNNGVVDDSQLPKDRFSAERLKGVDSTLKIQPAKLEDSAVYLCASSSGTNTGELFFGEGSRLTVL.

The chain uses TRBV5-1 and TRBJ2-3; D may be TRBD1 (7 bases). The CDR3 extends over 17 amino acids. Germline V gives CDR1 SGHRS, CDR2 YFSETQ. Trimming removed 4 bases at V and 2 bases at J, with 20 bases between. CDR3 coding DNA: TGCGCCAGCAGCCAAGGTTCAGGGGGGCCCTTCACAGATACGCAGTATTTT. This sequence encodes CASSQGSGGPFTDTQYF.

In the case of this clonotype: One end of the junction is discordant with germline, which a read error may explain. The gene calls are TRBV6-5 and TRBJ2-3; no firm D call. There are 14 residues in the CDR3. Germline CDR1 MNHEY, CDR2 SVGAGI. CDR3 nucleotides: TGTGCCAGCAGTTATAGGACCCTCATAGATACGCCGTATTTT. It is translated as CASSYRTLIDTPYF.

This clonotype appeared a few times. The chain is built from TRBV10-3 and TRBJ1-2; no reliable D call. The CDR3 sequence is 12 residues long. Germline CDR1 ENHRY, CDR2 SYGVKD. The V gene lost 2 bases and the J gene lost 4 bases, with 5 bases spanning the gap. CDR3 DNA sequence: TGTGCCATCAGTGAGGAAATCTATGGCTACACCTTC. This sequence encodes CAISEEIYGYTF.